The clone carrying this T cell receptor beta chain was detected only once. This sample stems from a study of blood T cell repertoires in COVID-19. Seattle cases were enrolled at active infection and followed longitudinally. The table came from immunoSEQ multiplex PCR; TCRdb's copy has only in-frame clones and leaves some out. The sample contains about 150,000 clones, over 75% of which appear only once. Germline V lookup: CDR1 SGHDN, CDR2 FVKESK. Trimming removed 4 bases at V and 5 bases at J, with 11 bases between. This CDR3 contains 13 residues. The TCR originated in a man between 60 and 70 years old with COVID-19, enrolled during active disease. Sequencing used peripheral blood. The V and J genes are TRBV14 and TRBJ1-1; possible D gene TRBD1, 5 bases. The CDR3 DNA follows: TGTGCCAGCAGCCCCCAGGGTATTACTGAAGCTTTCTTT. It yields the protein CASSPQGITEAFF.